What follows are 32 T cell receptor beta chains derived from one specimen sequenced in a study of blood T cell repertoires in COVID-19. TCRdb's copy holds only in-frame clones and misses some; the assay was immunoSEQ multiplex PCR. The sample records roughly 150,000 clones, around four fifths being singletons. The sequenced sample was peripheral blood. These receptor sequences come from a woman in her 70s who had recovered from COVID-19.

This rearrangement joins TRBV5-4 to TRBJ2-5; TRBD2 matches at 11 bases. Losses at the gene ends were 0 bases for V and 5 bases for J; bases not matched to a gene: 9. This CDR3 has 17 amino acids. The V gene's germline CDR1 is SGHNT and CDR2 YYREEE (reference sequence). This chain's CDR3 is CASSLGGSGGARETQYF. The CDR3 DNA reads TGTGCCAGCAGCTTGGGCGGTAGCGGGGGGGCCCGGGAGACCCAGTACTTC.

This clone has only a few counts. V usage is TRBV19 and J usage is TRBJ2-1; 7 bases map to TRBD2. Germline values: CDR1 LNHDA, CDR2 SQIVND (reference sequence). Losses at the gene ends were 5 bases for V and 7 bases for J; bases not matched to a gene: 11. CDR3 length equals 15 residues. This CDR3 reads CASSAPSGAGNEQFF. In DNA, the CDR3 is TGTGCCAGTAGTGCACCAAGCGGGGCTGGAAATGAGCAGTTCTTC.

The chain combines TRBV19 with TRBJ1-2; TRBD1 agrees at 8 bases. The ends lost 6 bases at V and 2 bases at J; junction bases unmatched: 11. This CDR3 comprises 16 residues. Germline V gene sequence: CDR1 LNHDA, CDR2 SQIVND (reference sequence). CDR3 sequence: CASRRSGAGGNYGYTF. CDR3 sequence (DNA): TGTGCCAGTAGAAGAAGTGGGGCAGGGGGCAACTATGGCTACACCTTC.

The V call is TRBV5-6, the J call TRBJ2-2; D is possibly TRBD2 (5 bases). Germline V CDR1 and CDR2: SGHDT, YYEEEE. Trimming took off 0 bases at V and 8 bases at J, with 17 bases between the two ends. The CDR3 covers 16 residues. The CDR3 spells CASSLVGRSVWGELFF. Written as DNA, the CDR3 is TGTGCCAGCAGCTTGGTTGGGAGATCGGTATGGGGGGAGCTGTTTTTT.

The chain recombines TRBV15 with TRBJ1-3, with no clear D. Germline CDR1 is LNHNV and CDR2 is YYDKDF (reference sequence). The CDR3 runs to 14 residues. V was shortened by 5 bases and J by 4 bases, with 12 bases between the two germline ends. The CDR3 DNA reads as TGTGCCACCAGCCAGAAGCGTCGGGGAAACACCATATATTTT. Translating it yields CATSQKRRGNTIYF. Based on the CDR3 plus reference TRBV15 and TRBJ1-3, the full variable domain is DAMVIQNPRYQVTQFGKPVTLSCSQTLNHNVMYWYQQKSSQAPKLLFHYYDKDFNNEADTPDNFQSRRPNTSFCFLDIRSPGLGDTAMYLCATSQKRRGNTIYFGEGSWLTVV.

The chain links TRBV2 to TRBJ1-6; maybe TRBD1 (5 bases). The V and J ends lost 6 bases and 3 bases respectively, with 15 bases between them. The length of the CDR3 is 16 residues. Per the germline V gene, CDR1 is SNHLY and CDR2 is FYNNEI. In DNA form, the CDR3 reads TGTGCCAGCAGGCCGTGGGCAGACAGCTATAATTCACCCCTCCACTTT. Its translation is CASRPWADSYNSPLHF.

Only one count was recorded for this clone. The rearrangement links TRBV6-5 to TRBJ1-1; D not certain. Trimming cost V 6 bases and J 6 bases, with 14 bases left between them. CDR3 size: 13 residues. CDR1 and CDR2 (germline): MNHEY, SVGAGI. CDR3 nucleotides: TGTGCCAGCAGCCGGAGGCCTACTTCTGAAGCTTTCTTT. It encodes CASSRRPTSEAFF.

This clone was recorded a few times. This chain joins TRBV9 and TRBJ2-5; TRBD1 is a possible D gene (6 bases). The CDR3 extends over 17 amino acids. CDR1 is SGDLS, CDR2 YYNGEE, per germline. The V end was cut by 3 bases, the J end by 3 bases, with 21 bases between. The CDR3 DNA follows: TGTGCCAGCAGCGCCCCCCCTCGACAGGAATCCGAAGAGACCCAGTACTTC. It translates to CASSAPPRQESEETQYF.

V is TRBV6-6 and J is TRBJ2-7; TRBD1 is a possible D gene (6 bases). The V gene's germline CDR1 is MNHNY and CDR2 SVGAGI (reference sequence). V lost 6 bases and J 2 bases, leaving 14 bases between the germline ends. CDR3 length equals 14 residues. The CDR3 coding sequence is TGTGCCAGCAGCCCCGTGGGGGCGGCCTACGAGCAGTACTTC. This codes for CASSPVGAAYEQYF.

The chain joins TRBV13 to TRBJ1-3; the D is unclear. V lost 5 bases and J 4 bases, leaving 12 bases between the germline ends. There are 14 residues in the CDR3. Germline lookup yields CDR1 PRHDT and CDR2 FYEKMQ (reference sequence). In nucleotides, the CDR3 is TGTGCCAGCAGCCACCGTGGAGCGGGAAACACCATATATTTT. Encoded protein: CASSHRGAGNTIYF.

The chain has TRBV5-1 and TRBJ1-2, with D uncertain. With 2 bases removed from V and 7 bases from J, the gap between germline ends came to 24 bases. CDR1 SGHRS and CDR2 YFSETQ come from the germline V gene. This CDR3 comprises 17 residues. Here the CDR3 DNA reads TGCGCCAGCAGCTTTGGGAAGGTCCTTATCGAGGGCTCTGGCTACACCTTC. Its protein product is CASSFGKVLIEGSGYTF.

This clone came up a few times. V and J are TRBV7-3 and TRBJ1-1, with D perhaps matching TRBD1 (5 bases). Germline loops: CDR1 SGHTA, CDR2 FQGTGA. V was pared by 5 bases and J by 1 base, with 11 bases between. The CDR3 spans 14 residues. CDR3 sequence: CASSALGGNTEAFF. The CDR3 DNA reads as TGTGCCAGCAGCGCCCTGGGGGGGAACACTGAAGCTTTCTTT.

The rearrangement joins TRBV3-1 (or the pseudogene TRBV3-2) to TRBJ1-2, with D hard to call. The ends were cut back, 1 base at V and 8 bases at J, with 8 bases in the middle. From germline, CDR1 is LGHDT and CDR2 YNNKEL (reference sequence). CDR3 length equals 12 residues. CDR3 sequence (DNA): TGTGCCAGCAGCCAAGGGCCGCTGGGCTACACCTTC. Protein: CASSQGPLGYTF.

This clone was detected only once. This chain joins TRBV18 and TRBJ2-7; TRBD2 aligns across 15 bases. With V trimmed by 3 bases and J by 6 bases, 0 bases remained unmatched. The CDR3 has 14 amino acids. Germline-derived CDR1 and CDR2 are KGHSH and LQKENI. As DNA, the CDR3 is TGTGCCAGCTCACCGGGACTAGCGGGGGGCGAGCAGTACTTC. Encoded protein: CASSPGLAGGEQYF.

The chain uses TRBV11-1 and TRBJ2-7; D might be TRBD2 (6 bases). The V end was cut by 0 bases, the J end by 4 bases, with 16 bases between. The CDR3 consists of 16 residues. Per germline, CDR1 SGHAT and CDR2 FQDESV (reference sequence). CDR3 in DNA: TGTGCCAGCAGCTTAGCGGACGGTGGCCGGGGGTACGAGCAGTACTTC. Protein sequence: CASSLADGGRGYEQYF.

CDR3 nucleotides: TGTGCCAGCAGCAAGGTGGGACAGGGGGGCTCCTATAATTCACCCCTCCACTTT. Its protein is CASSKVGQGGSYNSPLHF. This chain connects TRBV21-1 to TRBJ1-6; whether TRBD1, the table's D call, matches the DNA was not checked. TRBV21-1 is termed a pseudogene. CDR3 size: 18 residues.

V gene TRBV11-2 combines with J gene TRBJ2-7; TRBD1 aligns across 11 bases. Germline V gene data show CDR1 as SGHAT and CDR2 as FQNNGV. Trimming cost V 5 bases and J 2 bases; bases outside gene matches: 8. The CDR3 contains 16 residues. CDR3 in amino acids: CASSPDPGQGAYEQYF. CDR3 DNA sequence: TGTGCCAGCAGCCCGGACCCGGGACAGGGGGCCTACGAGCAGTACTTC.

In its sample, this clone was seen a few times. CDR3 DNA: TGCGCCAGCAGCTTGGTTCGTTCCGCCGGGGCAGGGGCCAGCTCACCCCTCCACTTT. It encodes CASSLVRSAGAGASSPLHF. This sequence joins TRBV5-1 and TRBJ1-6, with a weak D call TRBD1 (6 bases). This CDR3 contains 19 residues. The V end lost 0 bases, the J end lost 10 bases, and 26 bases lay between the germline ends. Per germline, CDR1 SGHRS and CDR2 YFSETQ. Looking up the rest from reference TRBV5-1 and TRBJ1-6 gives the full variable domain: KAGVTQTPRYLIKTRGQQVTLSCSPISGHRSVSWYQQTPGQGLQFLFEYFSETQRNKGNFPGRFSGRQFSNSRSEMNVSTLELGDSALYLCASSLVRSAGAGASSPLHFGNGTRLTVT.

V and J are TRBV5-4 and TRBJ1-4; a weak D match, TRBD1 (5 bases). The CDR3 spans 13 residues. V lost 4 bases, J lost 8 bases, and 12 bases lay in between. Germline loops: CDR1 SGHNT, CDR2 YYREEE (reference sequence). CDR3 amino acids: CASSHHGGEKLFF. The CDR3 nucleotides read TGTGCCAGCAGCCATCACGGGGGAGAAAAACTGTTTTTT.

This clone was detected once. This chain joins TRBV11-3 and TRBJ2-2; weak D call: TRBD2 (6 bases). The CDR3 covers 12 residues. Trimming took 3 bases from V and 13 from J, leaving 12 bases between them. In germline, CDR1 is SGHNT, CDR2 YENEEA. The CDR3 nucleotides read TGTGCCAGCAGCTTTGACCAGGGAGGGCTGTTTTTT. This translates into CASSFDQGGLFF. Based on the CDR3 plus reference TRBV11-3 and TRBJ2-2, the full variable domain is EAGVVQSPRYKIIEKKQPVAFWCNPISGHNTLYWYLQNLGQGPELLIRYENEEAVDDSQLPKDRFSAERLKGVDSTLKIQPAELGDSAVYLCASSFDQGGLFFGEGSRLTVL.

This clone has a handful of counts. The chain recombines TRBV11-3 with TRBJ2-1; 9 positions match TRBD2. Trimming cost V 5 bases and J 6 bases; bases outside gene matches: 14. The germline V gene encodes CDR1 SGHNT and CDR2 YENEEA. This CDR3 is 17 amino acids long. CDR3 residues: CASSQEGLAGLINEQFF. As DNA, the CDR3 is TGTGCCAGCAGCCAAGAGGGGCTAGCGGGGCTAATCAATGAGCAGTTCTTC.

V and J are TRBV5-4 and TRBJ1-2; 8 bases are shared with TRBD1. CDR3 length: 15 amino acids. With 0 bases clipped from V and 6 bases from J, the junction kept 7 bases outside the gene matches. The germline CDR1 and CDR2 sequences are SGHNT and YYREEE (reference sequence). CDR3: CASSLAGQGRDGYTF. The CDR3, as DNA: TGTGCCAGCAGCTTGGCCGGACAGGGCCGAGATGGCTACACCTTC.

This clone was seen just once. The genes are TRBV2 and TRBJ2-1; TRBD2 matches at 13 bases. CDR3 size: 19 residues. V shed 7 bases, J shed 1 base, and the junction held 13 bases outside the gene matches. CDR1 is SNHLY, CDR2 FYNNEI, per germline. CDR3 coding DNA: TGTGCCAGCAATGACCTACTAGCGGGGGGGCCGCGTTCCTACAATGAGCAGTTCTTC. This gives the protein CASNDLLAGGPRSYNEQFF.

The gene calls are TRBV11-2 and TRBJ2-7; 7 bases line up with TRBD2. This CDR3 is built from 15 residues. Germline lookup yields CDR1 SGHAT and CDR2 FQNNGV. With V trimmed by 2 bases and J by 2 bases, 6 bases remained unmatched. This CDR3 is CASSLRGRGAYEQYF. The CDR3 bases are TGTGCCAGCAGCTTAAGGGGTCGGGGGGCCTACGAGCAGTACTTC.

The V and J genes are TRBV2 and TRBJ2-6, with a weak D call TRBD1 (5 bases). Germline CDR1 is SNHLY and CDR2 is FYNNEI. Trimming took 9 bases from V and 0 from J, leaving 9 bases between them. The CDR3 has 14 amino acids. CDR3 loop: CARGVVSGANVLTF. For the CDR3, the DNA is TGTGCCAGAGGGGTGGTCTCTGGGGCCAACGTCCTGACTTTC. The full variable domain, completed using reference TRBV2 and TRBJ2-6, is EPEVTQTPSHQVTQMGQEVILRCVPISNHLYFYWYRQILGQKVEFLVSFYNNEISEKSEIFDDQFSVERPDGSNFTLKIRSTKLEDSAMYFCARGVVSGANVLTFGAGSRLTVL.

The J gene is TRBJ1-3, the V gene TRBV2; no reliable D call. The CDR3 covers 14 residues. Per the germline V gene, CDR1 is SNHLY and CDR2 is FYNNEI. V was trimmed by 7 bases and J by 4 bases, leaving 14 bases between them. Here the CDR3 DNA reads TGTGCCAGCACCGGGATCCGGAGCGGAAACACCATATATTTT. It is translated as CASTGIRSGNTIYF.

The rearrangement joins TRBV5-4 to TRBJ1-2; D uncertain. This CDR3 is 12 amino acids long. Germline values: CDR1 SGHNT, CDR2 YYREEE (reference sequence). V dropped 4 bases and J dropped 5 bases, with 9 bases sitting between them. DNA for the CDR3: TGTGCCAGCAGCCCTGACGGGTATGGCTACACCTTC. Residues: CASSPDGYGYTF.

The chain couples TRBV11-1 to TRBJ2-7, with D perhaps matching TRBD2 (5 bases). CDR3 size: 15 residues. CDR1 is SGHAT and CDR2 is FQDESV in the germline V gene (reference sequence). Trimming stripped 7 bases from V and 2 bases from J, with 18 bases between. CDR3 protein: CASTSTRSGAYEQYF. CDR3 in DNA: TGTGCCAGCACCTCCACCAGGTCCGGGGCCTACGAGCAGTACTTC.

V usage is TRBV27 and J usage is TRBJ1-1; maybe TRBD1 (5 bases). CDR1 and CDR2 (germline): MNHEY, SMNVEV (reference sequence). V lost 3 bases, J lost 3 bases, and 11 bases lay in between. The CDR3 loop spans 14 amino acids. Here the CDR3 DNA reads TGTGCCAGCAGTTTGGAGGGGACCTACACTGAAGCTTTCTTT. Its translation is CASSLEGTYTEAFF.

This sequence joins TRBV28 and TRBJ1-5; D is perhaps TRBD1 (5 bases). The CDR3 has 15 residues. The ends were cut back, 5 bases at V and 2 bases at J, with 13 bases in the middle. The V gene's germline CDR1 is MDHEN and CDR2 SYDVKM. CDR3: CASSPRTPRNQPQHF. CDR3 nucleotide sequence: TGTGCCAGCAGTCCCCGGACACCACGCAATCAGCCCCAGCATTTT.

This clone showed up just once. DNA for the CDR3: TGTGCCAGCAGCCAGGGGGACAGTCGGAGTTCACCCCTCCACTTT. Protein sequence: CASSQGDSRSSPLHF. This chain uses TRBV4-2 with TRBJ1-6, with 7 bases fitting TRBD1. This CDR3 spans 15 amino acids. Germline V gene sequence: CDR1 LGHNA, CDR2 YNFKEQ. Trimming cost V 3 bases and J 9 bases; bases outside gene matches: 8.

This clone was recorded only once. The gene calls are TRBV7-2 and TRBJ2-1, with a weak D call TRBD2 (5 bases). V gave up 0 bases and J gave up 6 bases, with 15 bases separating them. This CDR3 has 16 residues. From germline, CDR1 is SGHTA and CDR2 FQGNSA. In nucleotides, the CDR3 is TGTGCCAGCAGCTTAGCGAGCGGCCTAGGAGGCAATGAGCAGTTCTTC. This translates into CASSLASGLGGNEQFF.